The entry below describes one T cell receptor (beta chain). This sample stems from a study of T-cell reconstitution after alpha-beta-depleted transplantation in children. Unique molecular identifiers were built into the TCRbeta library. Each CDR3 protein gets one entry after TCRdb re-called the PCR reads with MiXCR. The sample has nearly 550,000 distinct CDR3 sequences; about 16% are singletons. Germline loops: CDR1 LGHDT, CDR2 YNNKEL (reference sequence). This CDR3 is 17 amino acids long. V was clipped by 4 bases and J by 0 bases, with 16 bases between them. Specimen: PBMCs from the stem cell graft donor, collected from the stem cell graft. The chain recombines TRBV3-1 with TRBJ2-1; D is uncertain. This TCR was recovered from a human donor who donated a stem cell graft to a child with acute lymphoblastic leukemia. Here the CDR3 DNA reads TGTGCCAGCAGCCCGGACGCTCCATATTACTCCTACAATGAGCAGTTCTTC. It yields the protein CASSPDAPYYSYNEQFF.